The sequence of this T cell receptor beta chain was determined in a study of PD-1 blockade in classical Hodgkin lymphoma. Overall study findings and caveats: Compared with healthy donors, newly diagnosed patients reportedly showed lower baseline TCR diversity. Complete responders started with a diversity level that resembled newly diagnosed patients at baseline. The CD4+ diversity rise by C4D1 was clearest in complete responders.

With respect to this clone: The antigen is not known. One end of the junction varies from germline; a read error may be responsible.

Time point specified: cycle 4 day 1 (C4D1), after 5 to 7 weeks of nivolumab. Every single patient, without exception, relapsed after autologous stem cell transplantation, and brentuximab vedotin exposure varied. The method was immunoSEQ multiplex PCR; TCRdb's version includes in-frame clones alone and lacks a portion of them. The data contain some 110,000 clones, approximately 89% of them singletons. From germline, CDR1 is PRHDT and CDR2 FYEKMQ (reference sequence). The CDR3 has 12 residues. The sequenced sample was peripheral blood mononuclear cells (PBMCs), obtained before the fourth cycle of nivolumab. The chain is built from TRBV13 and TRBJ2-3; TRBD1 or TRBD2 may be the D gene (5 bases each). The receptor comes from a human donor with classical Hodgkin lymphoma. The CDR3 coding sequence is TGTGCCAGCAGCGTACAGGACTCCGCTCCCTCTTTT. Its protein is CASSVQDSAPSF. The full variable domain, completed using reference TRBV13 and TRBJ2-3, is AAGVIQSPRHLIKEKRETATLKCYPIPRHDTVYWYQQGPGQDPQFLISFYEKMQSDKGSIPDRFSAQQFSDYHSELNMSSLELGDSALYFCASSVQDSAPSFGPGTRLTVL.